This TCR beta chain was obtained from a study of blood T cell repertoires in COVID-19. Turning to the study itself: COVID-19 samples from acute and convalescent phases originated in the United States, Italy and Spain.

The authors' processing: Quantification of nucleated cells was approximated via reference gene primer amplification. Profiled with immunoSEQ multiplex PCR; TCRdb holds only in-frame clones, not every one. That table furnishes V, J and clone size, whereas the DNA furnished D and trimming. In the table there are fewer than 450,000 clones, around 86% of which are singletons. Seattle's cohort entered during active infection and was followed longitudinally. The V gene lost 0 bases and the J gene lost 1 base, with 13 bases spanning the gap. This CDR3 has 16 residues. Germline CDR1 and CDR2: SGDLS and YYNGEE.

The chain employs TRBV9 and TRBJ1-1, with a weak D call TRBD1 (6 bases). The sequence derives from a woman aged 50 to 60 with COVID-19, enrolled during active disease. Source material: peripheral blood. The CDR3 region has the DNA TGTGCCAGCAGCGTAGTTCAGGGGCCACCGAACACTGAAGCTTTCTTT. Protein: CASSVVQGPPNTEAFF.